The clone carrying this T cell receptor beta chain was seen a few times. Antigen unknown. There are 16 residues in the CDR3. V was pared by 4 bases and J by 3 bases, with 9 bases of the junction left unmatched. Germline lookup yields CDR1 SGHRS and CDR2 YFSETQ. Profiling relied on immunoSEQ multiplex PCR, and the TCRdb table lists in-frame clones only, not all of them. There are about 85,000 clones in the sample; approximately 90% occur only once, and 7.6% lies in the top ten. These data come from a study of graft-versus-host responses after intestinal transplantation. Whole-study results and caveats: Declines in HvG clones occurring early post-transplant were associated with peak circulating GvH clone levels. Analysis identified GvH clones in recipient marrow, with some appearing first in ileum or blood.

This clonotype was obtained from a human donor who was the organ donor for an intestinal transplant. The sequencing here drew on unstimulated CD8+ T cells sorted from spleen or lymph node cells, taken before transplant. The rearrangement uses TRBV5-1 and TRBJ2-2; 7 nucleotides match TRBD1. The chain's CDR3 is CASSGTTGQHTGELFF. The CDR3, as DNA: TGCGCCAGCAGCGGAACCACGGGACAGCACACCGGGGAGCTGTTTTTT.